Listed below are T cell receptor beta chains from one sample, sequenced in a study of blood T cell repertoires in COVID-19. Only in-frame clones appear in the TCRdb table, and some are missing; sequencing was by immunoSEQ multiplex PCR. The sample comprises about 150,000 clones, approximately 90% of which are singletons, and about 6.3% rests with the top ten. Sequenced material: PBMCs or T cells enriched from blood (not recorded which). The receptors were sampled from a woman aged 50 to 65 who had recovered from COVID-19. Both conserved end residues are part of each CDR3. Fields, in order: CDR3 DNA, CDR3 protein, V gene, D gene, J gene, clone size. The D gene is left open where the match is weak. Clone size, where shown, is once, few, many, or a class for clones that have expanded.

TGTGCCACCAGCGGACGGATGGGACAGGGCCTGAACACTGAAGCTTTCTTT,CATSGRMGQGLNTEAFF,TRBV15,TRBD1,TRBJ1-1,-
TGTGCCAGCTCACTTGACACAGACCCGGCTGGCTACACCTTC,CASSLDTDPAGYTF,TRBV18,-,TRBJ1-2,-
TGTGCCTCGGCGGGCGTGAGGCAGGTACTGTACCGCCAACATGGCTACACCTTC,CASAGVRQVLYRQHGYTF,TRBV30,-,TRBJ1-2,-
TGTGCCAGCAGCTTAGAGGGGATCACTGAAGCTTTCTTT,CASSLEGITEAFF,TRBV7-9,-,TRBJ1-1,-
TGTGCCAGCAGCCCGACACCGGGACTAGCAAGTCGCACCGGGGAGCTGTTTTTT,CASSPTPGLASRTGELFF,TRBV4-2,TRBD2,TRBJ2-2,-
TGTGCCAGCAGTGACGCAGTCAACCCTGGAAACACCATATATTTT,CASSDAVNPGNTIYF,TRBV25-1,-,TRBJ1-3,-
TGCGCCAGCAGTATGGGGGGGAGCACAGATACGCAGTATTTT,CASSMGGSTDTQYF,TRBV5-1,TRBD2,TRBJ2-3,-
TGTGCCAGTAGTATCGGGGGGCGGGAGCTGTTTTTT,CASSIGGRELFF,TRBV19,-,TRBJ2-2,-
TGTGCCAGCGGGAAGAGCGGGGGAGGAGGCACTGAAGCTTTCTTT,CASGKSGGGGTEAFF,TRBV6-5,-,TRBJ1-1,-
TGTGCCACCAGCAGTACTGGACAGGGCTATGGCTACACCTTC,CATSSTGQGYGYTF,TRBV15,TRBD1,TRBJ1-2,-
TGTGCCAGCTCACCCGGGGACAGTGTCGTGCCCCTAAGTGACGAGCAGTACTTC,CASSPGDSVVPLSDEQYF,TRBV18,TRBD1,TRBJ2-7,-
TGTGCCAGCAGCTCCCGGACAGGGGGCTACGTTGAAGCTTTCTTT,CASSSRTGGYVEAFF,TRBV7-9,TRBD1,TRBJ1-1,-
TGTGCCAGCAGCACGTCCGGGGGGGCCCCCACAGATACGCAGTATTTT,CASSTSGGAPTDTQYF,TRBV9,TRBD2,TRBJ2-3,-
TGCAGCGTTGAAGATCGGCAGGGGGCGCGGGAGCTGTTTTTT,CSVEDRQGARELFF,TRBV29-1,TRBD1,TRBJ2-2,-
TGTGCTAGTGGCCCCCTACCGGGACAGGGAGCCCAGTACTTC,CASGPLPGQGAQYF,TRBV12-5,TRBD1,TRBJ2-5,once
TGTGCCAGCAGGAGCGAAAGAAAGGACAGGGCCTACGAGCAGTACTTC,CASRSERKDRAYEQYF,TRBV3-1/TRBV3-2,TRBD1,TRBJ2-7,-
TGTGCCAGCAGTTACGTAGCGGGGGGTGGCGAGCAGTACTTC,CASSYVAGGGEQYF,TRBV6-6,TRBD2,TRBJ2-7,-
TGTGCCAGCAGCCAGCGGGGGGGCTTAGATACGCAGTATTTT,CASSQRGGLDTQYF,TRBV3-1/TRBV3-2,TRBD2,TRBJ2-3,-
TGTGCCAGCAGTTACTTCGGGACAGGCTGGGGAGGCTACACCTTC,CASSYFGTGWGGYTF,TRBV6-5,TRBD1,TRBJ1-2,-
TGTGCCAGCAGCTCTAACCTTCGCTTC,CASSSNLRF,TRBV21-1,-,TRBJ2-7,-
TGTGCCAGCAGCTTAAACCCCGGGGGACAGGGAAGTGGCTACACCTTC,CASSLNPGGQGSGYTF,TRBV7-3,TRBD1,TRBJ1-2,-
TGTGCCAGCTCACCACAGGGAGGAGAGAATGAAAAACTGTTTTTT,CASSPQGGENEKLFF,TRBV18,-,TRBJ1-4,-
TGCGCCAGCAGCCAAGATCGAAGCGGGGGAAGCAATGAGCAGTTCTTC,CASSQDRSGGSNEQFF,TRBV4-3,TRBD2,TRBJ2-1,once
TGCAGCGTTGAACAGGGGAGTCGGGAGACCCAGTACTTC,CSVEQGSRETQYF,TRBV29-1,-,TRBJ2-5,-
TGTGCCAGCAGGGGACAGGGGGCAATCACCGGGGAGCTGTTTTTT,CASRGQGAITGELFF,TRBV6-5,TRBD1,TRBJ2-2,few
TGTGCCAGTAGCAGCAGGGGGATCGGCCAGCCCCAGCATTTT,CASSSRGIGQPQHF,TRBV19,TRBD1,TRBJ1-5,-
TGTGCCAGCAGCTTAGGGCAGAAGGAGACCCAGTACTTC,CASSLGQKETQYF,TRBV7-8,-,TRBJ2-5,-
TGTGCCAGCAGCTTAACGTTTGGGGGCGCTGGGGCCAACGTCCTGACTTTC,CASSLTFGGAGANVLTF,TRBV7-3,-,TRBJ2-6,-
TGTGCCAGCAGTCCCCGGGGGGCAGATACGCAGTATTTT,CASSPRGADTQYF,TRBV12-3/TRBV12-4,TRBD2,TRBJ2-3,-
TGTGCCAGCAGCCCCAACTGGGGGCTCCGCAATGAGCAGTTCTTC,CASSPNWGLRNEQFF,TRBV7-3,-,TRBJ2-1,-
TGTGCCAGCAGTTATAAGCGATCCTACGAGCAGTACTTC,CASSYKRSYEQYF,TRBV12-3/TRBV12-4,-,TRBJ2-7,-
TGTGCCAGTAGTTTCGGCGGGACCACAGATACGCAGTATTTT,CASSFGGTTDTQYF,TRBV19,-,TRBJ2-3,-
TGCAGCGTCCGCCAGGGGGCCGTGGGGGAGCAGTACTTC,CSVRQGAVGEQYF,TRBV29-1,TRBD1,TRBJ2-7,once
TGTGCCAGCAGCCTAGCGGGGGCCGGGGGAGAGACCCAGTACTTC,CASSLAGAGGETQYF,TRBV3-1/TRBV3-2,TRBD2,TRBJ2-5,-
TGTGCCAGCAGCTTGGGGGGGCCGAAAGAGACCCAGTACTTC,CASSLGGPKETQYF,TRBV5-6,-,TRBJ2-5,-
TGTGCCATCAGTGAGTTAACTCCTGAGCAGTTCTTC,CAISELTPEQFF,TRBV10-3,-,TRBJ2-1,-
TGTGCCTCCCAAGCTGGACAGGGGAGCTCCTACGAGCAGTACTTC,CASQAGQGSSYEQYF,TRBV10-3,TRBD1,TRBJ2-7,-
TGTGCCAGCAGCGTAGGCGGAGGGGCGAGCACCAGGACCGGGGAGCTGTTTTTT,CASSVGGGASTRTGELFF,TRBV9,-,TRBJ2-2,-
TGCGCCAGCAGCTTGGTGGGCGATAGCAATCAGCCCCAGCATTTT,CASSLVGDSNQPQHF,TRBV5-1,-,TRBJ1-5,-